Listed here are 3 T cell receptor beta chains from one sample, sequenced in a study of regulatory T cells in long-lasting Graves disease. The time point is: newly diagnosed GD, antithyroid drugs for less than 3 months. PBMC-derived RNA was used for the TCR library. With iRepertoire HTBI primers and Arm-PCR of CDR3 regions, TCR beta libraries were built. One entry per CDR3 protein, called by TCRdb with MiXCR from the multiplex PCR reads. The sample gives roughly 610,000 distinct CDR3 sequences, around 16% of which show up once; approximately 12% is in the top ten. This same sample was also part of a study on T cells in Graves' hyperthyroidism and ophthalmopathy.

Sample: peripheral blood mononuclear cells (PBMCs), taken at new diagnosis, from a patient treated with antithyroid drugs. The source is a man younger than 30 with Graves disease.

The rearrangement uses TRBV19 and TRBJ2-6, with D possibly matching TRBD1 (5 bases). The germline V gene has CDR1 LNHDA and CDR2 SQIVND (reference sequence). The CDR3 has 18 amino acids. V was pared by 4 bases and J by 2 bases, with 18 bases between. This chain's CDR3 is CASSNPIRMTAGANVLTF. CDR3 nucleotide sequence: TGTGCCAGTAGTAATCCAATCCGGATGACAGCTGGGGCCAACGTCCTGACTTTC. Together with reference TRBV19 and TRBJ2-6, the CDR3 gives the full variable domain: DGGITQSPKYLFRKEGQNVTLSCEQNLNHDAMYWYRQDPGQGLRLIYYSQIVNDFQKGDIAEGYSVSREKKESFPLTVTSAQKNPTAFYLCASSNPIRMTAGANVLTFGAGSRLTVL.

This clonotype was counted ten times or more. V usage is TRBV28 and J usage is TRBJ1-5; D ambiguous. Germline CDR1 and CDR2: MDHEN and SYDVKM. This CDR3 has 16 residues. The germline V and J ends were trimmed by 7 bases and 0 bases, with 16 bases remaining between them. The CDR3 is CASNPGAAVSNQPQHF. The DNA of the CDR3 is TGTGCCAGCAATCCGGGCGCGGCAGTTAGCAATCAGCCCCAGCATTTT.

This clonotype was counted ten times or more. This chain links TRBV6-1 with TRBJ2-7; TRBD2 matches at 9 bases. CDR3 length: 16 amino acids. Trimming removed 4 bases from V and 3 bases from J; junction bases left unmatched: 10. The germline V gene has CDR1 MNHNS and CDR2 SASEGT. The CDR3 region has the DNA TGTGCCAGCAGTGCCCCGGTTAGTAGCGGGAGCTACGAGCAGTACTTC. Amino acids: CASSAPVSSGSYEQYF.